One and the same sample provided the 19 T cell receptor beta chains below, sequenced in a study of blood T cells in healthy people across ages. Then a second PCR, running about 7 to 11 cycles, was carried out with a sample-barcoded 5' primer and a J-beta primer mix. Each CDR3 protein gets one entry after TCRdb re-called the 5' RACE reads with MiXCR. Of some 890,000 distinct CDR3 sequences listed, about 27% are singletons. The data also belong to a second study, concerning T cells of mothers and their children.

Sequenced material: blood. The receptors derive from a woman aged 35 to 49 in good health.

The chain uses TRBV6-6 and TRBJ2-4, with TRBD2 matching over 14 bases. Germline CDR1 reads MNHNY; CDR2 reads SVGAGI (reference sequence). Trimming cost V 5 bases and J 13 bases; bases outside gene matches: 13. The CDR3 is 16 residues long. The CDR3: CASSRLAGGFIDEQYF. In DNA form, the CDR3 reads TGTGCCAGCAGTCGACTAGCGGGGGGGTTTATCGATGAGCAGTACTTC.

This sequence joins TRBV29-1 and TRBJ1-1; D remains unclear. Trimming pared 7 bases from V and 3 bases from J, leaving 6 bases between. The length of the CDR3 is 10 residues. Germline V gene data show CDR1 as SQVTM and CDR2 as ANQGSEA. CDR3 residues: CSDTDTEAFF. DNA for the CDR3: TGCAGCGATACAGACACTGAAGCTTTCTTT.

In its sample, this clonotype was seen many times. This chain uses TRBV18 with TRBJ1-1; D remains unclear. V was cut by 8 bases and J by 2 bases, with 12 bases left in between. Germline V gene sequence: CDR1 KGHSH, CDR2 LQKENI. The CDR3 loop spans 13 amino acids. CDR3 residues: CASGRTGNTEAFF. The DNA for the CDR3 is TGTGCCAGCGGCCGTACTGGAAACACTGAAGCTTTCTTT.

This clonotype has only a few counts. The chain combines TRBV7-6 with TRBJ2-1, with 8 bases aligning to TRBD2. Germline V gene sequence: CDR1 SGHVS, CDR2 FNYEAQ. V trimming: 4 bases; J trimming: 7 bases; junction bases outside the gene matches: 12. This CDR3 comprises 16 residues. CDR3: CASSSPLGGGWNEQFF. CDR3 coding DNA: TGTGCCAGCAGCTCCCCCTTAGGCGGGGGGTGGAATGAGCAGTTCTTC.

About this clonotype itself: One junction end does not reproduce the germline sequence, and a read error may be involved. The chain employs TRBV27 and TRBJ1-2, with D perhaps matching TRBD1 (6 bases). Germline CDR1 reads MNHEY; CDR2 reads SMNVEV (reference sequence). The CDR3 has 13 amino acids. CDR3 DNA sequence: TGTGCCGGCAGTTTATCACAGGGCTATGGCTACACCTTC. It yields the protein CAGSLSQGYGYTF.

This clonotype appeared many times. The chain uses TRBV29-1 and TRBJ1-2, with 8 bases identical to TRBD1. The CDR3 spans 15 residues. Trimming took 3 bases from V and 7 from J; bases not matched to a gene: 13. The germline V gene has CDR1 SQVTM and CDR2 ANQGSEA. The CDR3 DNA reads TGCAGCGTTGACTCAGTTTCCGGGACAGGATTTGGCTACACCTTC. This encodes CSVDSVSGTGFGYTF.

The chain links TRBV20-1 to TRBJ2-1, with D perhaps matching TRBD2 (7 bases). V dropped 0 bases and J dropped 11 bases, with 17 bases sitting between them. The CDR3 contains 14 residues. Germline CDR1 DFQATT, CDR2 SNEGSKA (reference sequence). CDR3 sequence (DNA): TGCAGTGCTAGAGAAGGGGGGGGGCATATCCAGCAGTTCTTC. It yields the protein CSAREGGGHIQQFF.

This clonotype was picked up many times. The rearrangement links TRBV12-3 or TRBV12-4 to TRBJ2-5; the match to TRBD1 covers 8 bases. The CDR3 extends over 15 amino acids. Germline trimming cut 5 bases from V and 4 bases from J; bases unmatched to any gene: 9. The CDR3 DNA reads as TGTGCCAGCAGTCCACCCAGGACAGGGAGAGAGACCCAGTACTTC. As protein: CASSPPRTGRETQYF.

V and J are TRBV7-2 and TRBJ1-1, with TRBD1 identical over 12 bases. The germline V gene has CDR1 SGHTA and CDR2 FQGNSA. The CDR3 loop spans 15 amino acids. The trim removed 5 bases at V and 5 bases at J, leaving 6 bases unmatched. CDR3 in DNA: TGTGCCAGCAGCGCTGGGACAGGGGGCCGAACTGAAGCTTTCTTT. Its protein product is CASSAGTGGRTEAFF.

V and J are TRBV7-2 and TRBJ1-4; D gene unclear. The V end was cut by 5 bases, the J end by 1 base, with 11 bases between. The length of the CDR3 is 15 residues. Germline V lookup: CDR1 SGHTA, CDR2 FQGNSA. CDR3 bases: TGTGCCAGCAGCCCAAACATGGGAACTAATGAAAAACTGTTTTTT. Protein product: CASSPNMGTNEKLFF. Supplemented by reference TRBV7-2 and TRBJ1-4, the full variable domain reads GAGVSQSPSNKVTEKGKDVELRCDPISGHTALYWYRQSLGQGLEFLIYFQGNSAPDKSGLPSDRFSAERTGGSVSTLTIQRTQQEDSAVYLCASSPNMGTNEKLFFGSGTQLSVL.

The V call is TRBV28, the J call TRBJ1-1; D unresolved. The CDR3 has 15 amino acids. V was pared by 6 bases and J by 0 bases, with 14 bases between. In germline, CDR1 is MDHEN, CDR2 SYDVKM. The CDR3 spells CASRHPSGVNTEAFF. In DNA form, the CDR3 reads TGTGCCAGCAGACACCCTTCTGGGGTGAACACTGAAGCTTTCTTT.

This clonotype was counted a few times. The chain joins TRBV9 to TRBJ1-2, with a weak D call TRBD1 (5 bases). V was trimmed by 6 bases and J by 3 bases, leaving 18 bases between them. Germline lookup yields CDR1 SGDLS and CDR2 YYNGEE. This CDR3 region has 15 residues. CDR3 region: CASTGHSGLDYGYTF. DNA of the CDR3: TGTGCCAGCACAGGACATTCGGGGCTCGACTATGGCTACACCTTC.

The chain combines TRBV12-3 or TRBV12-4 with TRBJ1-2; D gene unclear. There are 15 residues in the CDR3. The V and J ends lost 5 bases and 4 bases respectively, with 17 bases between them. CDR3 sequence: CASSQRRPSGYGYTF. For the CDR3, the DNA is TGTGCCAGCAGTCAAAGGCGGCCCAGCGGCTATGGCTACACCTTC.

This clonotype was detected ten times or more. The V gene is TRBV4-1, the J gene TRBJ2-5, with a weak D call TRBD1 (6 bases). The germline V gene encodes CDR1 MGHRA and CDR2 YSYEKL. Trimming left V 3 bases short and J 4 bases short, with 9 bases between. The CDR3 spans 13 residues. The CDR3 reads CASSQKGVETQYF. DNA for the CDR3: TGCGCCAGCAGCCAGAAGGGGGTAGAGACCCAGTACTTC.

The rearrangement links TRBV7-3 to TRBJ2-7; TRBD2 agrees at 8 bases. Losses at the gene ends were 5 bases for V and 2 bases for J; bases not matched to a gene: 11. The CDR3 sequence is 16 residues long. Germline CDR1 and CDR2: SGHTA and FQGTGA. The DNA of the CDR3 is TGTGCCAGCAGCCCCAATAGCGGGACTCGCCCCTACGAGCAGTACTTC. Translating gives CASSPNSGTRPYEQYF.

This clonotype was observed many times. The rearrangement joins TRBV27 to TRBJ2-1, with D possibly called TRBD1 or TRBD2 (5 bases each). The CDR3 runs 16 residues. Trimming took off 4 bases at V and 5 bases at J, with 18 bases between the two ends. Per germline, CDR1 MNHEY and CDR2 SMNVEV (reference sequence). The CDR3 sequence is CASSSPGRVVNNEQFF. CDR3 nucleotide sequence: TGTGCCAGCAGTTCTCCGGGACGAGTGGTTAACAATGAGCAGTTCTTC.

This clonotype was observed a handful of times. A much larger clone lies one base from this, so it may be a read error. This chain uses TRBV29-1 with TRBJ2-5; TRBD2 agrees at 10 bases. The closer fit of TRBJ2-1 to the DNA end suggests the J call may be wrong. The germline V gene encodes CDR1 SQVTM and CDR2 ANQGSEA. This CDR3 is built from 15 residues. Here the CDR3 reads CSVGGIAGGQETQFF. DNA of the CDR3: TGCAGCGTTGGGGGGATAGCGGGGGGCCAAGAGACCCAGTTCTTC.

Remarks on this clonotype: Compared with germline, one end of the junction differs, possibly owing to a read error. The V and J genes are TRBV28 and TRBJ2-7; 8 bases match TRBD1. CDR3 length: 14 amino acids. Germline V gene data show CDR1 as MDHEN and CDR2 as SYDVKM. The CDR3 nucleotides are TGTGCCCGCAGTTGGGACAGGAGCTCCTACGAGCAGTACTTC. This encodes CARSWDRSSYEQYF.

This clonotype was counted at least ten times. J is TRBJ2-5 and V is TRBV4-2; D is unresolved. CDR1 and CDR2 from the germline V gene are LGHNA and YNFKEQ. V lost 4 bases and J 2 bases, leaving 11 bases between the germline ends. This CDR3 has 14 amino acids. The CDR3 nucleotides read TGTGCCAGCAGCCCAGGTTCTTTTCAAGAGACCCAGTACTTC. This translates into CASSPGSFQETQYF.